This T cell receptor beta chain was identified during a study of siplizumab effects on memory and regulatory T cells (dated by TCRdb to between 2018 and 2020). The study in broad terms: The study looked at the effect of siplizumab, an anti-CD2 antibody, on alloreactive T-cell subsets in allogeneic mixed lymphocyte reactions made from human PBMCs.

Results the study describes overall, beyond this receptor: Among mappable alloreactive CD4+ clones, an average Treg-derived fraction of approximately 73% was observed with siplizumab, compared with roughly 28% in control reactions. Greater diversity appeared to be present in unstimulated naive T cells than in memory T cells, and a substantial contribution to the alloresponse seemed to be made by naive cells. About 75-96% of proliferating CD4+ or CD8+ clones could not be given a naive or memory phenotype. Because sequences at frequencies below about 10^-5 were poorly captured, only a minor fraction of alloreactive clones could be mapped back to unstimulated subsets. Whether proliferating Tregs from siplizumab cultures were suppressive was not functionally confirmed. Siplizumab significantly reduced the cumulative frequency of alloreactive sequences traceable to unstimulated CD4+ memory T cells.

A word on this clone: It has no known antigen specificity. No much larger clone is present one base from it, and per-base qualities are unavailable.

Sorted unstimulated T cells and proliferating T cells recovered from mixed lymphocyte reactions underwent TCRbeta CDR3 sequencing. Fresh whole blood from fewer than twelve HLA-typed healthy donors was used to isolate PBMCs. To map where alloreactive clones came from, CD4+ regulatory T cells in the unstimulated state were FACS-sorted. Sequences SGDLS (CDR1) and YYNGEE (CDR2) are obtained from the germline V gene. The CDR3 runs 16 amino acids, cysteine and phenylalanine included. Only the CDR3 DNA stays, 48 bases, in frame from base 1. The V end loses 2 bases and the J end loses 1 base, and a stretch of 14 bases separates them. Library method: the immunoSEQ multiplex PCR assay. Each sample had roughly 90,000 TCR templates assayed by the deep sequencing platform. Genomic DNA extracted from sorted T cells was the material used for TCRbeta CDR3 sequencing. The source study handled its data this way. The R programming language was used for clonal analysis of TCRbeta CDR3 data. Comparing unstimulated samples against CFSE-low samples taken after the reaction was how alloreactive CD4+ and CD8+ clones were defined. By matching sequences to the repertoires of sorted unstimulated Treg and non-Treg cells, each alloreactive CD4+ clone was assigned a regulatory or non-regulatory origin. TCRdb stores this immuneACCESS table with in-frame sequences only. Part of the clones is absent; in the studies checked, under half of the shortfall reflects unresolved V genes, and no reason is known for the rest. For V, J and clone size, that table is used; D and trimming come from the DNA. This sample comprises tens of thousands of clones, approximately 89% of them detected only once. The ten largest make up around 1.8% of the sample.

The specimen sequenced was Tregs sorted from blood. The chain links TRBV9 with TRBJ2-3, with a tentative D gene TRBD1 over 5 matching bases. The TCR originated in a human donor in good health. The CDR3 reads as follows: CASSVGPRAGTDTQYF. The base sequence is TGTGCCAGCAGCGTTGGCCCCAGGGCGGGCACAGATACGCAGTATTTT.